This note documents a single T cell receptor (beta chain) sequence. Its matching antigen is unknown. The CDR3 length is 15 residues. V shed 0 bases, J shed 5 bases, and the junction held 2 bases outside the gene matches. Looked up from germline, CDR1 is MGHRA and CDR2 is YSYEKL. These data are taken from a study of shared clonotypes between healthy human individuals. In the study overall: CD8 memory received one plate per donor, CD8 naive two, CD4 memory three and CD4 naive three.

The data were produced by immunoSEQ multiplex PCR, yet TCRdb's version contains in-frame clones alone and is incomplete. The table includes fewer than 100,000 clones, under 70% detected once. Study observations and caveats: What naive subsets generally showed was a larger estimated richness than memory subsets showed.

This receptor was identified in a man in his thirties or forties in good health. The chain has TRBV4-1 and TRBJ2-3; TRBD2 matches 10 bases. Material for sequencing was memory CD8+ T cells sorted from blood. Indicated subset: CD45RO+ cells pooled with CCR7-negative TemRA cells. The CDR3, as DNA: TGCGCCAGCAGCCAAGAGGCTAGCGGGGGAGATACGCAGTATTTT. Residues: CASSQEASGGDTQYF.